This T cell receptor beta chain originates from a study of T cell responses to AZD1222 COVID-19 vaccine. This CDR3 spans 15 amino acids. CDR1 SGHVS and CDR2 FQNEAQ come from the germline V gene. The junction had 5 bases not matched to a gene; V was cut back by 3 bases and J by 4 bases. The data were produced by immunoSEQ multiplex PCR, yet TCRdb's version contains in-frame clones alone and is incomplete. The table shows about 120,000 clones, with 75% to 90% occurring only once. Sequences were derived from peripheral blood, sampled on day 0 of AZD1222 vaccination. The source of this sequence is an adult in good health. The rearrangement joins TRBV7-8 to TRBJ1-3, with 8 bases fitting TRBD1. The CDR3 region is CASSFGQGPGNTIYF. Here the CDR3 DNA reads TGTGCCAGCAGCTTCGGACAGGGTCCGGGAAACACCATATATTTT.